Below are 17 T cell receptor beta chains sequenced from a single sample in a study of Graves' ophthalmopathy and Graves' hyperthyroidism. TCR beta CDR3 amplification used RNA transcripts. The library came from an HTBI-primed first-round RT-PCR and a second-round multiplex PCR. TCRdb processed the multiplex PCR reads anew with MiXCR; each CDR3 protein has one entry. In the table there are some 370,000 distinct CDR3 sequences, about 18% of which are singletons. The source material was peripheral blood. Source of these receptors: an adult woman with stable Graves' hyperthyroidism.

This clonotype was counted only a few times. The chain has TRBV29-1 and TRBJ1-1, with D maybe TRBD1 (5 bases). V gave up 1 base and J gave up 2 bases, with 8 bases separating them. Germline CDR1 reads SQVTM; CDR2 reads ANQGSEA. The CDR3 extends over 13 amino acids. Here the CDR3 reads CSVEGGGNTEAFF. The CDR3 DNA reads as TGCAGCGTTGAAGGCGGGGGAAACACTGAAGCTTTCTTT.

This clonotype has a count of ten or more. CDR3 bases: TGTGCCAGCAGTTCACCCCCCAGGGGGAGGGGTCAGCCCCAGCATTTT. The encoded protein is CASSSPPRGRGQPQHF. This chain connects TRBV28 to TRBJ1-5, with 7 positions matching TRBD1. Looked up from germline, CDR1 is MDHEN and CDR2 is SYDVKM. Unmatched junction bases numbered 12, after V lost 4 bases and J lost 6 bases. The CDR3 is 16 amino acids.

This clonotype was recorded at least ten times. The chain uses TRBV4-3 and TRBJ2-7; a weak D match, TRBD1 (6 bases). Germline V CDR1 and CDR2: LGHNA, YSLEER. The CDR3 is 16 residues long. Trimming removed 4 bases at V and 6 bases at J, with 22 bases between. CDR3 amino acids: CASSPGFNRALSEQYF. In DNA form, the CDR3 reads TGCGCCAGCAGCCCCGGATTTAACAGGGCTCTTTCCGAGCAGTACTTC.

A few counts support this clonotype. The chain uses TRBV4-2 and TRBJ2-7, with 10 bases lining up with TRBD2. Germline assignment: CDR1 LGHNA and CDR2 YNFKEQ. The length of the CDR3 is 16 residues. With 0 bases clipped from V and 5 bases from J, the junction kept 7 bases outside the gene matches. The CDR3 reads CASSQDKSGRAHEQYF. Here the CDR3 DNA reads TGTGCCAGCAGCCAAGATAAGAGCGGGAGGGCCCACGAGCAGTACTTC.

V gene TRBV28 combines with J gene TRBJ1-2; D is unresolved. Germline lookup yields CDR1 MDHEN and CDR2 SYDVKM. V dropped 11 bases and J dropped 4 bases, with 20 bases sitting between them. The CDR3 runs to 14 residues. In nucleotides, the CDR3 is TGTGCCGCAGCCTTGGGTCAAAAGGGCTATGGCTACACCTTC. Amino acids: CAAALGQKGYGYTF.

There are many counts of this clonotype. The chain carries TRBV12-3 or TRBV12-4 and TRBJ2-7; TRBD2 agrees at 10 bases. The V segment lost 5 bases and the J segment 3 bases; nucleotides outside the gene matches: 10. This CDR3 spans 16 amino acids. The CDR3, as DNA: TGTGCCAGCAGTATTAGCGGGAGGTATCCCCTCTACGAGCAGTACTTC. Encoded protein: CASSISGRYPLYEQYF.

The table lists this clonotype with many counts. V usage is TRBV14 and J usage is TRBJ1-1; the D gene is possibly TRBD1 (5 bases). Germline lookup yields CDR1 SGHDN and CDR2 FVKESK. CDR3 size: 17 residues. Trimming left V 1 base short and J 1 base short, with 16 bases between. The CDR3 DNA reads TGTGCCAGCAGCCAAGGGGGCGTTGGGGGACCGAACACTGAAGCTTTCTTT. Translation: CASSQGGVGGPNTEAFF. Complete variable domain (other parts from reference TRBV14 and TRBJ1-1): EAGVTQFPSHSVIEKGQTVTLRCDPISGHDNLYWYRRVMGKEIKFLLHFVKESKQDESGMPNNRFLAERTGGTYSTLKVQPAELEDSGVYFCASSQGGVGGPNTEAFFGQGTRLTVV.

This clonotype was counted ten times or more. The chain uses TRBV24-1 and TRBJ2-2; D is ambiguous. V gave up 3 bases and J gave up 2 bases, with 12 bases separating them. CDR1 KGHDR and CDR2 SFDVKD come from the germline V gene. This CDR3 contains 16 residues. The CDR3 DNA reads as TGTGCCACCAGTGATCGGGCGCTTTCTAACACCGGGGAGCTGTTTTTT. Protein sequence: CATSDRALSNTGELFF.

Only one count was recorded for this clonotype. V usage is TRBV4-1 and J usage is TRBJ1-1, with D possibly TRBD1 on 5 matching bases. V lost 2 bases, J lost 3 bases, and 16 bases lay in between. CDR1 is MGHRA, CDR2 YSYEKL, per germline. The CDR3 has 16 amino acids. CDR3 region: CASSQTPSGGYTEAFF. In DNA form, the CDR3 reads TGCGCCAGCAGCCAAACCCCCTCGGGGGGGTACACTGAAGCTTTCTTT.

This clonotype was detected many times. This could be a read error, since a much larger clone is one nucleotide away. The chain employs TRBV3-1 and TRBJ1-5, with D unclear. Trimming removed 3 bases at V and 6 bases at J, with 6 bases between. Germline V CDR1 and CDR2: LGHDT, YNNKEL (reference sequence). The CDR3 totals 12 residues. The CDR3 DNA is TGTGCCAGCAGCCAGGGAACTCAGCCCCAGCATTTT. Residues: CASSQGTQPQHF.

V gene TRBV11-2 combines with J gene TRBJ2-7; D is ambiguous. Germline V gives CDR1 SGHAT, CDR2 FQNNGV. V was shortened by 0 bases and J by 0 bases, with 12 bases between the two germline ends. CDR3 length: 16 residues. The CDR3 region is CASSLELTTLSYEQYF. The CDR3 DNA follows: TGTGCCAGCAGCTTAGAACTGACCACCCTCTCCTACGAGCAGTACTTC.

This clonotype was recorded at least ten times. The CDR3 here is CSAIRTGEYSNQPQHF. For the CDR3, the DNA is TGCAGTGCCATCAGGACAGGGGAATATAGCAATCAGCCCCAGCATTTT. The chain couples TRBV20-1 to TRBJ1-5; TRBD1 aligns across 9 bases. The CDR3 runs 16 residues. Germline assignment: CDR1 DFQATT and CDR2 SNEGSKA (reference sequence). V trimming: 6 bases; J trimming: 0 bases; junction bases outside the gene matches: 9.

This clonotype was counted at least ten times. The gene calls are TRBV6-2 or TRBV6-3 and TRBJ2-7; TRBD2 aligns across 7 bases. The germline gives CDR1 MNHEY, CDR2 SVGEGT. This CDR3 region has 13 residues. V shed 5 bases, J shed 6 bases, and the junction held 7 bases outside the gene matches. The DNA of the CDR3 is TGTGCCAGCAGTACCGGGACTATCCGCGAGCAGTACTTC. Encoded protein: CASSTGTIREQYF.

This chain uses TRBV19 with TRBJ1-1; D remains unclear. The CDR3 covers 14 residues. Between the trimmed V and J ends, which lost 5 bases and 1 base, there was a span of 11 bases. Looked up from germline, CDR1 is LNHDA and CDR2 is SQIVND (reference sequence). CDR3 sequence reads: CASSYANENTEAFF. The DNA for the CDR3 is TGTGCCAGTAGTTACGCTAACGAGAACACTGAAGCTTTCTTT.

In this sample, this clonotype turned up many times. The chain has TRBV6-5 and TRBJ1-2, with TRBD1 as a possible D gene (6 bases). Germline-derived CDR1 and CDR2 are MNHEY and SVGAGI. The V gene lost 4 bases and the J gene lost 4 bases, with 16 bases spanning the gap. CDR3 length equals 15 residues. The CDR3 region has the DNA TGTGCCAGCAGTTCCCTTCTCTCAGGGGCCTATGGCTACACCTTC. It yields the protein CASSSLLSGAYGYTF.

This clonotype was seen ten or more times. The V and J genes are TRBV10-3 and TRBJ2-7; 7 bases match TRBD1. Germline CDR1 and CDR2: ENHRY and SYGVKD. The length of the CDR3 is 15 residues. The trim removed 2 bases at V and 3 bases at J, leaving 7 bases unmatched. In nucleotides, the CDR3 is TGTGCCATCAGTGAGGTCGACAGGGTAAACTACGAGCAGTACTTC. It yields the protein CAISEVDRVNYEQYF.

V usage is TRBV6-1 and J usage is TRBJ2-7; D is perhaps TRBD2 (6 bases). The germline V and J ends were trimmed by 3 bases and 2 bases, with 8 bases remaining between them. Germline V gene sequence: CDR1 MNHNS, CDR2 SASEGT. There are 13 residues in the CDR3. DNA for the CDR3: TGTGCCAGCAGTGATTCGGGGGCCTACGAGCAGTACTTC. Protein sequence: CASSDSGAYEQYF.